This T cell receptor beta chain was captured in a study of beta chain features in type 1 diabetes. Study findings and constraints: TCRB CDR3 length was moderately but significantly reduced in all four CD4+ subsets of Type 1 diabetes patients.

Investigators reverse transcribed all isolated RNA, so they sequenced expressed TCRB transcripts. The data were produced by immunoSEQ multiplex PCR, yet TCRdb's version contains in-frame clones alone and is incomplete. The data contain some 640,000 clones, about an eighth of them singletons. A note on this clone: Its specificity is unknown.

This receptor was taken from a man younger than 30 with type 1 diabetes. Material: naive CD4+ T cells from blood.

CDR3 nucleotides: TGCAGCATCCATGGGGGAAACTATGGCTACACCTTC. Its protein is CSIHGGNYGYTF. The rearrangement links TRBV29-1 to TRBJ1-2; possibly TRBD1 for D (5 bases). Per germline, CDR1 SQVTM and CDR2 ANQGSEA. V was shortened by 8 bases and J by 2 bases, with 12 bases between the two germline ends. The CDR3 consists of 12 residues.